This T cell receptor (beta chain) is from a study of control samples from healthy donors and cancer patients. Repertoires were generated with immunoSEQ multiplex PCR, while TCRdb's copy carries only in-frame clones and drops some. The table includes about 150,000 clones, 80% to 95% detected once. Between the trimmed V and J ends, which lost 5 bases and 7 bases, there was a span of 18 bases. In germline, CDR1 is LNHDA, CDR2 SQIVND (reference sequence). The CDR3 runs to 15 residues. This chain links TRBV19 with TRBJ1-3, with D possibly matching TRBD1 (5 bases). The material sequenced was blood. This TCR derives from a young woman in good health. In nucleotides, the CDR3 is TGTGCCAGTAGTTCCGACAGAGCCGGCGGGAACACCATATATTTT. Translating gives CASSSDRAGGNTIYF.